These 21 T cell receptor beta chains were sequenced from one sample in a study of human T cells and chemical hapten exposure. Indicated time point: patch test 2, 6 weeks after DPC sensitization. Documented treatment: therapeutic diphenylcyclopropenone sensitization with weekly scalp DPC. One entry per CDR3 protein, called by TCRdb with MiXCR from the RACE reads. The sample lists around 99,000 distinct CDR3 sequences; 9.5% to 11% were seen once. The sample here was whole blood, taken in connection with sensitization to the hapten diphenylcyclopropenone (DPC). The receptors derive from a man in his forties with alopecia areata. Some clones in this sample may be carry-over from other donors' samples.

This clonotype was observed at least ten times. This rearrangement joins TRBV6-1 to TRBJ1-4; no clear D gene. This CDR3 region has 14 residues. V dropped 7 bases and J dropped 0 bases, with 9 bases sitting between them. CDR1 MNHNS and CDR2 SASEGT come from the germline V gene. The CDR3 here is CASTPRATNEKLFF. CDR3 in DNA: TGTGCCAGCACCCCGCGAGCAACTAATGAAAAACTGTTTTTT.

The V gene is TRBV29-1, the J gene TRBJ2-1, with TRBD1 identical over 7 bases. The germline V gene encodes CDR1 SQVTM and CDR2 ANQGSEA. The CDR3 totals 11 residues. J was trimmed by 14 bases and V by 8 bases; bases with no gene match: 12. The CDR3, as DNA: TGCAGCCGTTGGACTCCCCAGGGGGAGTTCTTC. Protein sequence: CSRWTPQGEFF.

This clonotype was observed a handful of times. This sequence joins TRBV20-1 and TRBJ2-5; D is perhaps TRBD2 (6 bases). The CDR3 has 14 residues. Trimming stripped 6 bases from V and 1 base from J, with 15 bases between. In germline, CDR1 is DFQATT, CDR2 SNEGSKA (reference sequence). CDR3 in DNA: TGCAGTGCCCCAAGGGGAGGTTTCCAAGAGACCCAGTACTTC. Translating gives CSAPRGGFQETQYF.

This clonotype was detected a few times. The gene calls are TRBV10-3 and TRBJ2-7; the D gene is possibly TRBD1 (5 bases). CDR1 is ENHRY and CDR2 is SYGVKD in the germline V gene. The V end was cut by 0 bases, the J end by 4 bases, with 10 bases between. The CDR3 is made up of 14 amino acids. CDR3 DNA sequence: TGTGCCATCAGTGAGTCTGTAGGGGCTTACGAGCAGTACGTC. Protein sequence: CAISESVGAYEQYV.

The V call is TRBV27, the J call TRBJ2-3; the D gene is possibly TRBD1 (6 bases). The germline gives CDR1 MNHEY, CDR2 SMNVEV (reference sequence). Trimming stripped 3 bases from V and 7 bases from J, with 14 bases between. The CDR3 has 14 residues. In DNA, the CDR3 is TGTGCCAGCAGTTTGCAACAGGGTAGTAATACGCAGTATTTT. Residues: CASSLQQGSNTQYF.

This rearrangement joins TRBV5-6 to TRBJ2-2; 7 positions agree with TRBD1. V gave up 7 bases and J gave up 1 base; unmatched junction bases: 10. The CDR3 has 16 amino acids. Germline CDR1 and CDR2: SGHDT and YYEEEE. CDR3 nucleotide sequence: TGTGCCAGCTCAACCGACAGGGTAGGGAACACCGGGGAGCTGTTTTTT. This encodes CASSTDRVGNTGELFF.

This clonotype was picked up a small number of times. The gene calls are TRBV7-9 and TRBJ2-3; D tentatively fits TRBD1 or TRBD2 (5 bases each). The CDR3 covers 15 residues. The V end lost 5 bases, the J end lost 7 bases, and 19 bases lay between the germline ends. CDR1 is SEHNR, CDR2 FQNEAQ, per germline (reference sequence). The chain's CDR3 is CASSLRGTPHNTQYF. CDR3 in DNA: TGTGCCAGCAGCCTACGAGGGACCCCACATAATACGCAGTATTTT.

This clonotype was observed a handful of times. The chain uses TRBV7-8 and TRBJ2-1; the match to TRBD2 covers 7 bases. The germline CDR1 and CDR2 sequences are SGHVS and FQNEAQ. The CDR3 sequence is 17 residues long. V shed 5 bases, J shed 0 bases, and the junction held 10 bases outside the gene matches. This chain's CDR3 is CASSRYSSGSSYNEQFF. DNA of the CDR3: TGTGCCAGCAGCCGTTACTCTAGCGGTAGCTCCTACAATGAGCAGTTCTTC.

This clonotype was counted ten times or more. The V and J genes are TRBV28 and TRBJ1-2; the D gene is possibly TRBD1 (5 bases). CDR3 length: 16 residues. V was cut by 4 bases and J by 2 bases, with 17 bases left in between. The V gene's germline CDR1 is MDHEN and CDR2 SYDVKM. CDR3 nucleotides: TGTGCCAGCAGTTCACCTGGGGGAGGGCTAAACTATGGCTACACCTTC. The encoded protein is CASSSPGGGLNYGYTF.

The chain uses TRBV6-2 or TRBV6-3 and TRBJ2-5; weak D call: TRBD2 (6 bases). The CDR3 loop spans 17 amino acids. Germline-derived CDR1 and CDR2 are MNHEY and SVGEGT. V lost 4 bases and J 0 bases, leaving 18 bases between the germline ends. The chain's CDR3 is CASSFYRDSMYQETQYF. For the CDR3, the DNA is TGTGCCAGCAGTTTTTACCGGGACTCCATGTACCAAGAGACCCAGTACTTC.

The chain combines TRBV7-9 with TRBJ2-5; D is unclear. V gave up 2 bases and J gave up 2 bases, with 12 bases separating them. This CDR3 contains 15 residues. CDR1 and CDR2 (germline): SEHNR, FQNEAQ (reference sequence). Written as DNA, the CDR3 is TGTGCCAGCAGCTTATCCTTGGGCATACAAGAGACCCAGTACTTC. Protein: CASSLSLGIQETQYF.

In this sample, this clonotype turned up a few times. The rearrangement links TRBV7-2 to TRBJ1-3; D remains ambiguous. There are 14 residues in the CDR3. Trimming removed 4 bases at V and 0 bases at J, with 7 bases between. Germline lookup yields CDR1 SGHTA and CDR2 FQGNSA. The DNA for the CDR3 is TGTGCCAGCAGCTCGGCGAACTCTGGAAACACCATATATTTT. Its protein is CASSSANSGNTIYF.

The J gene is TRBJ2-2, the V gene TRBV7-7, with 10 bases that match TRBD2. The CDR3 runs 15 residues. Germline lookup yields CDR1 SSHAT and CDR2 FNYEAQ (reference sequence). In DNA form, the CDR3 reads TGTGCTAGCGGAATAGCGGGAGGCGCCACCGGGGAGCTGTTTTTT. It codes for CASGIAGGATGELFF.

The rearrangement links TRBV12-5 to TRBJ2-5; TRBD1 agrees at 7 bases. Germline V gives CDR1 LGHNT, CDR2 FRNRAP. The CDR3 contains 15 residues. J was trimmed by 1 base and V by 1 base; bases with no gene match: 3. The CDR3 sequence is CASGLEGQRQETQYF. As DNA, the CDR3 is TGTGCTAGTGGTTTGGAGGGACAGCGCCAAGAGACCCAGTACTTC.

This clonotype was found many times. This rearrangement joins TRBV5-1 to TRBJ2-5; possibly TRBD1 for D (5 bases). CDR1 SGHRS and CDR2 YFSETQ come from the germline V gene. With 3 bases removed from V and 3 bases from J, the gap between germline ends came to 9 bases. This CDR3 has 13 amino acids. The CDR3 DNA reads as TGCGCCAGCAGCTCGGACACGAAAGAGACCCAGTACTTC. Its protein is CASSSDTKETQYF.

This clonotype was found a few times. The V and J genes are TRBV7-2 and TRBJ2-1, with D perhaps TRBD1 (5 bases). The CDR3 consists of 14 residues. Trimming removed 4 bases at V and 3 bases at J, with 10 bases between. Germline CDR1 SGHTA, CDR2 FQGNSA. The CDR3 coding sequence is TGTGCCAGCAGCTCCAGGGTACTCTACAATGAGCAGTTCTTC. This encodes CASSSRVLYNEQFF.

V is TRBV15 and J is TRBJ2-5; TRBD2 matches at 7 bases. Germline CDR1 LNHNV, CDR2 YYDKDF (reference sequence). V trimming: 4 bases; J trimming: 5 bases; junction bases outside the gene matches: 10. This CDR3 spans 15 amino acids. CDR3 amino acids: CATSTSGKGGETQYF. DNA of the CDR3: TGTGCCACCAGCACCAGCGGGAAGGGTGGTGAGACCCAGTACTTC.

This clonotype was observed at least ten times. V and J are TRBV12-3 or TRBV12-4 and TRBJ1-1, with 7 bases fitting TRBD1. V lost 8 bases, J lost 0 bases, and 3 bases stayed unmatched. The CDR3 covers 13 residues. The CDR3 DNA is TGTGCCAGCCGCAGGGGGATGAACACTGAAGCTTTCTTT. Amino acid sequence: CASRRGMNTEAFF.

This clonotype appeared many times. This chain connects TRBV6-1 to TRBJ2-7; 9 nucleotides align to TRBD2. Germline CDR1 reads MNHNS; CDR2 reads SASEGT. The CDR3 consists of 13 residues. V lost 8 bases to trimming and J lost 4 bases; unmatched junction nucleotides: 6. The CDR3 reads CASASGILYEQYV. The CDR3 DNA reads as TGTGCCAGCGCTAGCGGGATATTATACGAGCAGTACGTC.

This clonotype was picked up a small number of times. This chain uses TRBV28 with TRBJ1-2, with D hard to call. CDR3 size: 14 residues. Germline values: CDR1 MDHEN, CDR2 SYDVKM. With 5 bases removed from V and 8 bases from J, the gap between germline ends came to 18 bases. The CDR3 nucleotides are TGTGCCAGCAGTCCCTTGTGGCGAGCTCAAGGCTACACCTTC. This gives the protein CASSPLWRAQGYTF.

This clonotype has a handful of counts. Here the CDR3 reads CASSQQFGPGGQSQFF. In nucleotides, the CDR3 is TGCGCCAGCAGCCAACAATTTGGACCGGGGGGGCAGTCGCAGTTCTTC. The chain uses TRBV4-3 and TRBJ2-1, with 8 bases matching TRBD2. This CDR3 comprises 16 residues. J gave up 12 bases and V 2 bases, and 15 bases lay outside the gene matches. CDR1 is LGHNA, CDR2 YSLEER, per germline.